The 15 T cell receptor beta chains listed next were all sequenced from one sample in a study of blood T cell repertoires in COVID-19. Assay: immunoSEQ multiplex PCR; the TCRdb copy retains only in-frame clones and omits some. This table holds 40,000 to 55,000 clones, around nine tenths found once. Input material: peripheral blood. The receptor set was obtained from a man over 45 with active COVID-19.

Only a few counts were recorded for this clone. The V gene is TRBV6-6, the J gene TRBJ2-4; possibly TRBD2 for D (6 bases). CDR1 is MNHNY and CDR2 is SVGAGI in the germline V gene (reference sequence). The CDR3 covers 14 residues. Trimming removed 6 bases from V and 16 bases from J, with 25 bases in between. Here the CDR3 DNA reads TGTGCCAGCAGACCTTTACCCGGGACTCCTCTGAGCTACTTC. Translating it yields CASRPLPGTPLSYF.

V gene TRBV30 combines with J gene TRBJ2-5, with a weak D call TRBD1 (5 bases). The germline CDR1 and CDR2 sequences are GTSNPN and SVGIG (reference sequence). V was clipped by 5 bases and J by 5 bases, with 12 bases between them. The length of the CDR3 is 12 residues. The CDR3 is CAWARQRETQYF. CDR3 nucleotides: TGTGCCTGGGCCAGACAGAGGGAGACCCAGTACTTC.

The chain links TRBV6-1 to TRBJ2-7, with TRBD2 as a possible D gene (5 bases). The CDR3 runs to 10 residues. V lost 1 base and J lost 12, with 7 bases in between. Germline lookup yields CDR1 MNHNS and CDR2 SASEGT. This CDR3 reads CASSEGRLYF. The CDR3 DNA reads TGTGCCAGCAGTGAAGGGAGGCTGTACTTC.

This sequence joins TRBV9 and TRBJ1-1; no firm D call. Trimming left V 4 bases short and J 10 bases short, with 17 bases between. Germline V CDR1 and CDR2: SGDLS, YYNGEE. There are 13 residues in the CDR3. CDR3 residues: CASSPPERVGAFF. CDR3 bases: TGTGCCAGCAGCCCCCCCGAGAGGGTTGGAGCTTTCTTT.

The chain has TRBV9 and TRBJ2-1; tentative D call: TRBD1 (6 bases). Germline V CDR1 and CDR2: SGDLS, YYNGEE. The CDR3 loop spans 16 amino acids. Trimming pared 0 bases from V and 4 bases from J, leaving 14 bases between. The CDR3: CASSVVPGETYNEQFF. CDR3 sequence (DNA): TGTGCCAGCAGCGTAGTCCCAGGGGAAACATACAATGAGCAGTTCTTC.

This sequence joins TRBV6-2 or TRBV6-3 and TRBJ1-1, with a weak D call TRBD1 (6 bases). Germline loops: CDR1 MNHEY, CDR2 SVGEGT. The CDR3 has 14 amino acids. V was cut by 6 bases and J by 1 base, with 12 bases left in between. CDR3 bases: TGTGCCAGCAGCCGAGGGGGGGCGAACACTGAAGCTTTCTTT. This gives the protein CASSRGGANTEAFF.

The V gene is TRBV11-2, the J gene TRBJ1-2; TRBD1 aligns across 10 bases. The CDR3 runs 17 residues. V trimming: 5 bases; J trimming: 5 bases; junction bases outside the gene matches: 14. The germline V gene encodes CDR1 SGHAT and CDR2 FQNNGV. The CDR3 DNA reads as TGTGCCAGCAGCCCAATCTCCGACAGGGGGCGCCGGTATGGCTACACCTTC. It encodes CASSPISDRGRRYGYTF.

The V call is TRBV10-1, the J call TRBJ2-7; TRBD2 matches at 7 bases. This CDR3 comprises 13 residues. Germline V gives CDR1 WNHNN, CDR2 SYGVQD (reference sequence). The V and J ends lost 4 bases and 2 bases, in that order; junction bases with no gene match: 2. The chain's CDR3 is CASSASGTYEQYF. As DNA, the CDR3 is TGCGCCAGCAGTGCTAGCGGAACCTACGAGCAGTACTTC.

This chain joins TRBV5-8 and TRBJ2-5; D is possibly TRBD1 (6 bases). V gave up 1 base and J gave up 5 bases, with 12 bases separating them. The CDR3 length is 14 residues. Looked up from germline, CDR1 is SGHTS and CDR2 is YDEGEE. Here the CDR3 reads CASSLRQGTETQYF. In DNA form, the CDR3 reads TGTGCCAGCAGCTTGCGGCAGGGGACGGAGACCCAGTACTTC.

The chain has TRBV28 and TRBJ1-2, with a tentative D call TRBD1 (6 bases). This CDR3 contains 14 residues. V lost 1 base and J 7 bases, leaving 13 bases between the germline ends. Per the germline V gene, CDR1 is MDHEN and CDR2 is SYDVKM. The CDR3 spells CASSLLDRLGGYTF. The CDR3 DNA reads TGTGCCAGCAGTTTATTGGACAGACTCGGTGGCTACACCTTC.

The chain couples TRBV12-3 or TRBV12-4 to TRBJ2-3; D unresolved. V was cut by 6 bases and J by 1 base, with 8 bases left in between. The CDR3 loop spans 13 amino acids. CDR3 bases: TGTGCCAGCAGGACTCCCGGCACAGATACGCAGTATTTT. It codes for CASRTPGTDTQYF.

CDR3 sequence (DNA): TGTGCCAGCAGCTCCCGGATAGTACTAGCGGGAGGCCAGGAGACCCAGTACTTC. Translation gives CASSSRIVLAGGQETQYF. This chain uses TRBV7-7 with TRBJ2-5; 12 bases fit TRBD2. CDR1 and CDR2 (germline): SSHAT, FNYEAQ (reference sequence). The CDR3 loop spans 18 amino acids. V was clipped by 4 bases and J by 5 bases; unmatched bases: 14. Based on the CDR3 plus reference TRBV7-7 and TRBJ2-5, the full variable domain is GAGVSQSPRYKVTKRGQDVTLRCDPISSHATLYWYQQALGQGPEFLTYFNYEAQPDKSGLPSDRFSAERPEGSISTLTIQRTEQRDSAMYRCASSSRIVLAGGQETQYFGPGTRLLVL.

This chain links TRBV19 with TRBJ2-7; D might be TRBD2 (6 bases). V lost 6 bases to trimming and J lost 1 base, with 16 bases between them. Looked up from germline, CDR1 is LNHDA and CDR2 is SQIVND (reference sequence). This CDR3 has 15 amino acids. The CDR3 here is CASRRRAGTSYEQYF. The DNA of the CDR3 is TGTGCCAGTAGGAGGCGGGCGGGAACTTCCTACGAGCAGTACTTC.

V and J are TRBV6-2 or TRBV6-3 and TRBJ2-3; 10 nucleotides align to TRBD1. This CDR3 has 16 amino acids. J was trimmed by 3 bases and V by 0 bases; bases with no gene match: 3. In germline, CDR1 is MNHEY, CDR2 SVGEGT. The CDR3 coding sequence is TGTGCCAGCAGTTACTCGGGACAGGGGAGGACAGATACGCAGTATTTT. Translating it yields CASSYSGQGRTDTQYF.

The rearrangement joins TRBV19 to TRBJ2-5, with unresolved D. This CDR3 spans 15 amino acids. Trimming removed 4 bases from V and 4 bases from J, with 16 bases in between. The V gene's germline CDR1 is LNHDA and CDR2 SQIVND (reference sequence). The DNA for the CDR3 is TGTGCCAGTAGTAAGGTTCAGCGTTCGGGAGAGACCCAGTACTTC. Translated, it gives CASSKVQRSGETQYF.